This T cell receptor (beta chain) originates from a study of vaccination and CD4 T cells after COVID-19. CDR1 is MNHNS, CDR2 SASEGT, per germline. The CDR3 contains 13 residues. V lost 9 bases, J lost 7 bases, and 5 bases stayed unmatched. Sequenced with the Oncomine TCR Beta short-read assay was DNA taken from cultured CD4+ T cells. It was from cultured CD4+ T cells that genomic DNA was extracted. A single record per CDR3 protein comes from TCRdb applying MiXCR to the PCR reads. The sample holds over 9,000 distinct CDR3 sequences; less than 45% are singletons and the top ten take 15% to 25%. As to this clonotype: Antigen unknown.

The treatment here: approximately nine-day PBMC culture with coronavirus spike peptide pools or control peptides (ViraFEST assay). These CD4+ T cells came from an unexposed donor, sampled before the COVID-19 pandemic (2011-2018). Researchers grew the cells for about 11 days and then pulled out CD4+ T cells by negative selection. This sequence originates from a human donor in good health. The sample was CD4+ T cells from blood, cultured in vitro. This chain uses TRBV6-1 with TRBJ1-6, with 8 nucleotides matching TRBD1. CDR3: CASRQGSNSPLHF. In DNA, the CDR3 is TGTGCCAGTCGACAGGGGTCAAATTCACCCCTCCACTTT.